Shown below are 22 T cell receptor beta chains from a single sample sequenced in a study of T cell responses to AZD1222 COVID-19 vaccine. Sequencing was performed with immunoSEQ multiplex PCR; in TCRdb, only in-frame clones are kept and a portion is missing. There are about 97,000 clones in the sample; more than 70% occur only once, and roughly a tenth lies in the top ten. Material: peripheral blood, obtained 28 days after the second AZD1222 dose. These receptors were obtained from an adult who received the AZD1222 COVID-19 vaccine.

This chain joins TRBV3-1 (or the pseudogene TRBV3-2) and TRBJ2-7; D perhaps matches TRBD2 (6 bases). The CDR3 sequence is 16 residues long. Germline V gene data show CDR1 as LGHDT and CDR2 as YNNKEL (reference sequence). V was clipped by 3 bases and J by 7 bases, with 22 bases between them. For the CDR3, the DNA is TGTGCCAGCAGCCACGCGGGCGGGAAGCTCTCGGGGGAGCAGTACTTC. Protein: CASSHAGGKLSGEQYF.

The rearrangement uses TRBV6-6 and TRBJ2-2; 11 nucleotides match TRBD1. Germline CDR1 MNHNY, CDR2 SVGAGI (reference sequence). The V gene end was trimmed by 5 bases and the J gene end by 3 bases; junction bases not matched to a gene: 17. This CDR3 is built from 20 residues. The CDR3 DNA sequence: TGTGCCAGCAGTCCCACCCCGTGGACAGGGGGCGTGGAGGACACCGGGGAGCTGTTTTTT. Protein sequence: CASSPTPWTGGVEDTGELFF.

CDR3 bases: TGTGCCAGCAGCAAAGCCACAGCGGCGGCCACTGAAGCTTTCTTT. Its protein is CASSKATAAATEAFF. The genes are TRBV21-1 and TRBJ1-1. TRBV21-1 is a recognized pseudogene. This CDR3 comprises 15 residues.

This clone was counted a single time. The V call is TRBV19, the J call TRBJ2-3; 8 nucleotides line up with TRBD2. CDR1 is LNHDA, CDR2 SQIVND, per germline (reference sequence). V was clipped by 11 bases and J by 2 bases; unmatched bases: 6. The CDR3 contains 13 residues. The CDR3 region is CAAAGGATDTQYF. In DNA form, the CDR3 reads TGTGCCGCCGCCGGGGGGGCCACAGATACGCAGTATTTT.

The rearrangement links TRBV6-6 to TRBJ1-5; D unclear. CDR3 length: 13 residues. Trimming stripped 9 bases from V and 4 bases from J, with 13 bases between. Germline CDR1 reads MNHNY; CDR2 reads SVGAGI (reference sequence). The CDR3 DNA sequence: TGTGCCAGTCACATTTGGGGTAATCAGCCCCAGCATTTT. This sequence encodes CASHIWGNQPQHF.

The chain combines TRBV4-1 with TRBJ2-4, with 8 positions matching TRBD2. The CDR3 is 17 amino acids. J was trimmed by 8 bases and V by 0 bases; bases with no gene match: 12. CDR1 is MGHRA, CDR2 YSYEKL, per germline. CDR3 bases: TGCGCCAGCAGCCAAGAGCCGGGGGGGCTCAGCAGAGACATTCAGTACTTC. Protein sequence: CASSQEPGGLSRDIQYF.

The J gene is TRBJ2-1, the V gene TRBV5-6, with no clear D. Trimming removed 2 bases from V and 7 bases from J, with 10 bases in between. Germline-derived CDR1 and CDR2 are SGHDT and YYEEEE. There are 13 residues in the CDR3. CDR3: CASSFRVTNEQFF. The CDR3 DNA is TGTGCCAGCAGCTTCCGGGTCACTAATGAGCAGTTCTTC.

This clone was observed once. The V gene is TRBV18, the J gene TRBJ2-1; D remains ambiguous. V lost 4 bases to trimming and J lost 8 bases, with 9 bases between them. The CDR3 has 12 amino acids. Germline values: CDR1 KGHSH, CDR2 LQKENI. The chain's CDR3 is CASSQKSDEQFF. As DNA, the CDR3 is TGTGCCAGCTCACAAAAGTCCGATGAGCAGTTCTTC.

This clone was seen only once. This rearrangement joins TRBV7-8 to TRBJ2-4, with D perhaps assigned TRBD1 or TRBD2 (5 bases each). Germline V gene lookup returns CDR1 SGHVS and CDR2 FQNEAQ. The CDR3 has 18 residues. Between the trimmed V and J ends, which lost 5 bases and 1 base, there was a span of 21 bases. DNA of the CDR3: TGTGCCAGCAGCGTTCCCGGGGTGGGGCTGAGTGCCAAAAACATTCAGTACTTC. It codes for CASSVPGVGLSAKNIQYF. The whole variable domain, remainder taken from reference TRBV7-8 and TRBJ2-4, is GAGVSQSPRYKVAKRGQDVALRCDPISGHVSLFWYQQALGQGPEFLTYFQNEAQLDKSGLPSDRFFAERPEGSVSTLKIQRTQQEDSAVYLCASSVPGVGLSAKNIQYFGAGTRLSVL.

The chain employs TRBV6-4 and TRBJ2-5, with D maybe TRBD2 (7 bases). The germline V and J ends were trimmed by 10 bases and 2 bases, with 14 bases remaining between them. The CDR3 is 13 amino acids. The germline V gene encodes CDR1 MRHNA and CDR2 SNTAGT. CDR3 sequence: CANRGRGQETQYF. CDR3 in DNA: TGTGCCAACCGGGGGCGGGGGCAAGAGACCCAGTACTTC.

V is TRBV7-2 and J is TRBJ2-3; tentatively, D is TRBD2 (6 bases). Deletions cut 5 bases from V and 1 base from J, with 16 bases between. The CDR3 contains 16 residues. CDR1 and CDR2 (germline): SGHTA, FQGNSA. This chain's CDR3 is CASSPRGRTGTDTQYF. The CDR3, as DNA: TGTGCCAGCAGCCCACGGGGGAGGACTGGCACAGATACGCAGTATTTT.

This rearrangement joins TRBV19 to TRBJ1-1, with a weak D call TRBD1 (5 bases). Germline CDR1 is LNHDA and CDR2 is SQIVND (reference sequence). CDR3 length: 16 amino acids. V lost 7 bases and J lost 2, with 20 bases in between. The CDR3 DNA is TGTGCCAGTACCCAAGGGACCCGGAGGTACAACACTGAAGCTTTCTTT. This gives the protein CASTQGTRRYNTEAFF.

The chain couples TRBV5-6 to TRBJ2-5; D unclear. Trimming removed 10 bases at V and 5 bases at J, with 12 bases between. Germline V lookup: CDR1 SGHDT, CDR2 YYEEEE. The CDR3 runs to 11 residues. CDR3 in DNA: TGTGCCCTGCCCGGGTGTGAGACCCAGTACTTC. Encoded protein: CALPGCETQYF.

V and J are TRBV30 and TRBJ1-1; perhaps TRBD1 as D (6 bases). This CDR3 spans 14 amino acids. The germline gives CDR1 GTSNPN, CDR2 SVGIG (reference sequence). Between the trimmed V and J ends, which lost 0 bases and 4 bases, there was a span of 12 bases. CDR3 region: CAWSVGGGSTEAFF. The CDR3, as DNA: TGTGCCTGGAGTGTGGGGGGCGGAAGCACTGAAGCTTTCTTT.

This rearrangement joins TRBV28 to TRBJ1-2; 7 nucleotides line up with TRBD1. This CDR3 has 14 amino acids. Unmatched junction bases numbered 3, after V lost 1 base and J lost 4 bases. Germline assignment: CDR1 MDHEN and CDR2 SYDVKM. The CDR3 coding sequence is TGTGCCAGCAGTTTATCCGGGACAGCCTATGGCTACACCTTC. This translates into CASSLSGTAYGYTF.

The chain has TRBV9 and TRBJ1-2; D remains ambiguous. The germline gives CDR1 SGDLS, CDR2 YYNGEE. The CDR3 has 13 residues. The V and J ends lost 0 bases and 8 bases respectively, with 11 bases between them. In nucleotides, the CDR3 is TGTGCCAGCAGCGTAGCGGTAGGGAGAGGCTACACCTTC. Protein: CASSVAVGRGYTF.

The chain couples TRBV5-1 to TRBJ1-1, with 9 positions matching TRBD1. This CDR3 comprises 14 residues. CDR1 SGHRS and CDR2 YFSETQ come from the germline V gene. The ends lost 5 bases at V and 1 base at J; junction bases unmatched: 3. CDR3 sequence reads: CASSGTGWNTEAFF. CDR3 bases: TGCGCCAGCAGTGGGACAGGGTGGAACACTGAAGCTTTCTTT.

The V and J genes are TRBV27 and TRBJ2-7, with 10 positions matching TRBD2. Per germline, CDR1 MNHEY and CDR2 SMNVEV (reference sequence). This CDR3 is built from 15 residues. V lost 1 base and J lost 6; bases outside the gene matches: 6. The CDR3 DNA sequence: TGTGCCAGCAGTTTATTCGCTAGCGGGAGTGGCGAGCAGTACTTC. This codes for CASSLFASGSGEQYF.

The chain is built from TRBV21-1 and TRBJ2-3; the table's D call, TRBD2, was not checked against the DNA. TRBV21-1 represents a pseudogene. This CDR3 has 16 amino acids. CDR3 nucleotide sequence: TGTGCCAGCAGCAAAGGTCGGAGGGTCGTTACAGATACGCAGTATTTT. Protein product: CASSKGRRVVTDTQYF.

The CDR3 here is CASSQVDRRGLGYTF. CDR3 DNA: TGTGCCAGCAGCCAGGTCGACAGGAGAGGGCTAGGCTACACCTTC. The gene calls are TRBV14 and TRBJ1-2; D might be TRBD1 (6 bases). The CDR3 has 15 amino acids. Germline CDR1 and CDR2: SGHDN and FVKESK. Trimming took off 3 bases at V and 8 bases at J, with 19 bases between the two ends.

CDR3 DNA: TGTGCCAGCAGCATCCGGGCTACCTCTGGGGCCAACGTCCTGACTTTC. This sequence encodes CASSIRATSGANVLTF. The chain combines TRBV7-9 with TRBJ2-6; D not resolved. V was trimmed by 5 bases and J by 0 bases, leaving 11 bases between them. The CDR3 is made up of 16 amino acids. Germline V gene sequence: CDR1 SEHNR, CDR2 FQNEAQ (reference sequence). The complete variable domain, with remaining parts taken from reference TRBV7-9 and TRBJ2-6, reads DTGVSQNPRHKITKRGQNVTFRCDPISEHNRLYWYRQTLGQGPEFLTYFQNEAQLEKSRLLSDRFSAERPKGSFSTLEIQRTEQGDSAMYLCASSIRATSGANVLTFGAGSRLTVL.

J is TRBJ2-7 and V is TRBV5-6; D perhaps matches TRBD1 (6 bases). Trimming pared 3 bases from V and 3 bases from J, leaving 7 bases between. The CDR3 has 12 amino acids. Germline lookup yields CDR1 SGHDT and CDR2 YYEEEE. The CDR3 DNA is TGTGCCAGCAGCTCACAGGGCTACGAGCAGTACTTC. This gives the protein CASSSQGYEQYF.